This is a list of T cell receptor beta chains from one sample in a study of blood T cell repertoires in COVID-19. The protocol was immunoSEQ multiplex PCR, while the TCRdb copy is restricted to in-frame clones and leaves out a portion. The sample has approximately 470,000 clones, approximately 85% seen once; the top ten hold roughly 3.2%. Source material: peripheral blood. The receptors shown here come from a human donor in a cohort sampled during active COVID-19. Both conserved end residues are part of each CDR3. Fields, in order: V gene, J gene, clone size, D gene, CDR3 DNA, CDR3 protein. D genes are given only for firm matches. Expanded clones get a size class; other rows say once, few or many, or leave the size out.

v_gene: TRBV14; j_gene: TRBJ1-6; abundance: .; d_gene: .; CDR3nt: TGTGCCAGCAGCCAAGTTCATCATGATTCACCCCTCCACTTT; CDR3aa: CASSQVHHDSPLHF
v_gene: TRBV5-4; j_gene: TRBJ1-5; abundance: .; d_gene: .; CDR3nt: TGTGCCAGCAGCTTGGGAGATCAGCCCCAGCATTTT; CDR3aa: CASSLGDQPQHF
v_gene: TRBV19; j_gene: TRBJ1-6; abundance: .; d_gene: .; CDR3nt: TGTGCCAGTAGTTCAACTGACAGCCATAATTCACCCCTCCACTTT; CDR3aa: CASSSTDSHNSPLHF
v_gene: TRBV7-2; j_gene: TRBJ2-3; abundance: .; d_gene: TRBD1; CDR3nt: TGTGCCAGCAGCTTAGGTGGACAGGGGGCTTGGGCGCAGTATTTT; CDR3aa: CASSLGGQGAWAQYF
v_gene: TRBV5-4; j_gene: TRBJ1-1; abundance: few; d_gene: TRBD1; CDR3nt: TGTGCCAGCAGCCTCGGACAGGGAAGGAACACTGAAGCTTTCTTT; CDR3aa: CASSLGQGRNTEAFF
v_gene: TRBV9; j_gene: TRBJ2-5; abundance: .; d_gene: TRBD2; CDR3nt: TGTGCCAGCAGCGTAGGGGGAGCGGGAGCGCAAGAGACCCAGTACTTC; CDR3aa: CASSVGGAGAQETQYF
v_gene: TRBV7-3; j_gene: TRBJ1-3; abundance: .; d_gene: .; CDR3nt: TGTGCCAGCAGGCCCGGGAGATTGGAAGGAAACACCATATATTTT; CDR3aa: CASRPGRLEGNTIYF
v_gene: TRBV28; j_gene: TRBJ2-6; abundance: .; d_gene: .; CDR3nt: TGTGCCAGCAGTGGGGGGGCTTCTGGGGCCAACGTCCTGACTTTC; CDR3aa: CASSGGASGANVLTF
v_gene: TRBV3-1/TRBV3-2; j_gene: TRBJ2-3; abundance: .; d_gene: .; CDR3nt: TGTGCCAGCAGCCAAGATGTAGCGGCGGATACGCAGTATTTT; CDR3aa: CASSQDVAADTQYF
v_gene: TRBV7-8; j_gene: TRBJ2-1; abundance: .; d_gene: TRBD1; CDR3nt: TGTGCCAGCAGCCTACGCCCCCTCGACAGGGCGTTAGGAGAGCAGTTCTTC; CDR3aa: CASSLRPLDRALGEQFF
v_gene: TRBV19; j_gene: TRBJ1-5; abundance: .; d_gene: .; CDR3nt: TGTGCCAGTAGTATAGATGGGGCAGAGAATCAGCCCCAGCATTTT; CDR3aa: CASSIDGAENQPQHF
v_gene: TRBV28; j_gene: TRBJ2-7; abundance: .; d_gene: TRBD2; CDR3nt: TGTGCCAGCAGTCAAAAAGGGGGGCGGGGGGACTACGAGCAGTACTTC; CDR3aa: CASSQKGGRGDYEQYF
v_gene: TRBV10-1; j_gene: TRBJ1-6; abundance: .; d_gene: .; CDR3nt: TGCGCCAGCAGTGAGGCGAGTAGCTCCTATAATTCACCCCTCCACTTT; CDR3aa: CASSEASSSYNSPLHF
v_gene: TRBV29-1; j_gene: TRBJ1-3; abundance: .; d_gene: .; CDR3nt: TGCAGCGTTAGAGGCACCTCTGGAAACACCATATATTTT; CDR3aa: CSVRGTSGNTIYF
v_gene: TRBV21-1; j_gene: TRBJ2-3; abundance: .; d_gene: .; CDR3nt: TGTGCCAGCAGGGATGGAGCTTACACAGATACGCAGTATTTT; CDR3aa: CASRDGAYTDTQYF
v_gene: TRBV7-2; j_gene: TRBJ1-1; abundance: few; d_gene: .; CDR3nt: TGTGCCAGCAGCCCCCGGGGAGGGAATCGACCCACTGAAGCTTTCTTT; CDR3aa: CASSPRGGNRPTEAFF